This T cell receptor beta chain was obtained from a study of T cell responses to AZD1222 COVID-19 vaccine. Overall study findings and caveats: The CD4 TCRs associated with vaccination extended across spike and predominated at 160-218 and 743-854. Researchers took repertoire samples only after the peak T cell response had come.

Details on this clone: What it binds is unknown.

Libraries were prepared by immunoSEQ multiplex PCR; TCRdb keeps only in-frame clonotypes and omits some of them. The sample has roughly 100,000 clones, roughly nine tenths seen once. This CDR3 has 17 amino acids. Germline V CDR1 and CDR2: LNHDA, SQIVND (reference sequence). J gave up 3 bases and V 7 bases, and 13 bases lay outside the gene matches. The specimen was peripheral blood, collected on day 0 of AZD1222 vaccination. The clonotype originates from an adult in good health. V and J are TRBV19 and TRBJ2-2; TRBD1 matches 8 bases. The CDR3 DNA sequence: TGTGCCAGTACCGCCGCGGACAGGGAGATTTACACCGGGGAGCTGTTTTTT. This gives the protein CASTAADREIYTGELFF.